Included here is one TCR beta chain sequence, with context. Its antigen is undetermined. This CDR3 comprises 14 residues. The germline V and J ends were trimmed by 4 bases and 8 bases, with 15 bases remaining between them. Germline assignment: CDR1 MNHNS and CDR2 SASEGT. Generated by immunoSEQ multiplex PCR, the TCRdb table keeps only in-frame clones and is missing some. The sample lists roughly 15,000 clones, around 62% occurring once. This sample is drawn from a study of neoadjuvant anti-PD-1 for oral cavity cancer. Study-wide findings and caveats: Each response group had just a few patients in TCR analyses. Post-nivolumab, blood T cell clonality was significantly elevated in non-responders.

The sequence was collected from a person aged 40 to 85 with oral cavity squamous cell carcinoma. This sample comprised PBMCs, obtained before nivolumab (anti-PD-1) treatment. The chain recombines TRBV6-1 with TRBJ2-1; the D gene is possibly TRBD2 (6 bases). DNA for the CDR3: TGTGCCAGCAGTGTGACTAGATTGGCGGATGAGCAGTTCTTC. Protein sequence: CASSVTRLADEQFF.